One sample yielded the 17 T cell receptor beta chains listed below, sequenced in a study of CD8 T cells in ankylosing spondylitis. MiXCR, applied by TCRdb to the 5' RACE reads, yields one record per CDR3 protein. Of some 300,000 distinct CDR3 sequences in the sample, 20% to 25% were seen once. Sample: blood, either unsorted or a sorted T cell fraction (not recorded which). These receptors all stem from a female donor with ankylosing spondylitis or in good health (not recorded which).

The chain combines TRBV7-9 with TRBJ2-3; maybe TRBD2 (6 bases). The CDR3 has 15 amino acids. The V end was cut by 5 bases, the J end by 2 bases, with 14 bases between. Germline V lookup: CDR1 SEHNR, CDR2 FQNEAQ (reference sequence). CDR3 DNA: TGTGCCAGCAGCCAGGTGCGGGGCTCCACAGATACGCAGTATTTT. Its translation: CASSQVRGSTDTQYF.

This clonotype has only a few counts. The V gene is TRBV29-1, the J gene TRBJ2-1; 10 nucleotides match TRBD2. V shed 0 bases and J 0 bases; nucleotides not matched to a gene: 8. Per germline, CDR1 SQVTM and CDR2 ANQGSEA. This CDR3 comprises 18 residues. CDR3 DNA sequence: TGCAGCGTTGAAGAGAGTAGCGGGAGGTACCTCTCCTACAATGAGCAGTTCTTC. Translation: CSVEESSGRYLSYNEQFF.

V is TRBV24-1 and J is TRBJ2-5, with D hard to call. Per germline, CDR1 KGHDR and CDR2 SFDVKD. V lost 4 bases and J lost 4, with 15 bases in between. This CDR3 spans 15 amino acids. CDR3 amino acids: CATSDPRYNAETQYF. The DNA of the CDR3 is TGTGCCACCAGTGACCCCCGTTATAACGCAGAGACCCAGTACTTC.

This clonotype was counted many times. V is TRBV20-1 and J is TRBJ2-1; the match to TRBD2 covers 12 bases. Germline trimming cut 5 bases from V and 7 bases from J; bases unmatched to any gene: 12. Germline V CDR1 and CDR2: DFQATT, SNEGSKA (reference sequence). The CDR3 spans 16 residues. The CDR3 reads CSAPSPTSGRSNEQFF. The CDR3 DNA sequence: TGCAGTGCTCCCTCCCCGACTAGCGGGAGATCAAATGAGCAGTTCTTC.

V usage is TRBV5-6 and J usage is TRBJ1-1; D gene uncertain. Germline V gene lookup returns CDR1 SGHDT and CDR2 YYEEEE. Trimming took off 1 base at V and 5 bases at J, with 9 bases between the two ends. The CDR3 contains 13 residues. This CDR3 is CASSLFVGTEAFF. CDR3 in DNA: TGTGCCAGCAGCTTGTTCGTTGGAACTGAAGCTTTCTTT.

This clonotype occurred a few times. This sequence joins TRBV18 and TRBJ2-6; D is uncertain. The ends were cut back, 1 base at V and 1 base at J, with 8 bases in the middle. Germline CDR1 is KGHSH and CDR2 is LQKENI. CDR3 length: 16 amino acids. CDR3 loop: CASSPRYSSGANVLTF. CDR3 nucleotide sequence: TGTGCCAGCTCACCACGATACAGTTCTGGGGCCAACGTCCTGACTTTC.

CDR3 sequence: CASSHRGGTAGTGELFF. The CDR3 nucleotides are TGTGCCAGCAGCCATCGAGGCGGGACTGCCGGCACCGGGGAGCTGTTTTTT. The J gene is TRBJ2-2, the V gene TRBV4-2; tentatively, D is TRBD2 (6 bases). Germline lookup yields CDR1 LGHNA and CDR2 YNFKEQ. The V gene lost 3 bases and the J gene lost 4 bases, with 18 bases spanning the gap. CDR3 size: 17 residues.

Only a few counts were recorded for this clonotype. The V gene is TRBV6-4, the J gene TRBJ1-1, with D perhaps TRBD1 (6 bases). The CDR3 is 13 amino acids. Trimming removed 10 bases at V and 5 bases at J, with 17 bases between. In germline, CDR1 is MRHNA, CDR2 SNTAGT. The CDR3 coding sequence is TGTGCCACGTCGCCAGGGGTTGGGACTGAAGCTTTCTTT. Amino acid sequence: CATSPGVGTEAFF.

The sample holds a few counts of this clonotype. The chain joins TRBV7-2 to TRBJ1-2; the D gene is possibly TRBD1 (6 bases). Germline CDR1 reads SGHTA; CDR2 reads FQGNSA. V was cut by 8 bases and J by 7 bases, with 17 bases left in between. This CDR3 spans 13 amino acids. The CDR3 nucleotides are TGTGCCAGCTCACGTGGGGGCGCGGGTGGCTACACCTTC. Its protein is CASSRGGAGGYTF. The full variable domain, in which reference TRBV7-2 and TRBJ1-2 provide the parts outside the CDR3, is GAGVSQSPSNKVTEKGKDVELRCDPISGHTALYWYRQSLGQGLEFLIYFQGNSAPDKSGLPSDRFSAERTGGSVSTLTIQRTQQEDSAVYLCASSRGGAGGYTFGSGTRLTVV.

This clonotype was detected a few times. The chain uses TRBV29-1 and TRBJ2-2, with D possibly being TRBD1 (6 bases). Germline CDR1 and CDR2: SQVTM and ANQGSEA. This CDR3 spans 13 amino acids. V lost 6 bases to trimming and J lost 3 bases, with 11 bases between them. Here the CDR3 DNA reads TGCAGCGTGGCTGGACAGTACACCGGGGAGCTGTTTTTT. Its protein product is CSVAGQYTGELFF.

The V call is TRBV6-1, the J call TRBJ2-1, with D maybe TRBD1 (6 bases). This CDR3 comprises 13 residues. With 4 bases removed from V and 7 bases from J, the gap between germline ends came to 11 bases. Per the germline V gene, CDR1 is MNHNS and CDR2 is SASEGT. DNA of the CDR3: TGTGCCAGCAGTGCGGACAGAGGGAATGAGCAGTTCTTC. Translation: CASSADRGNEQFF.

The chain is built from TRBV29-1 and TRBJ2-1, with D unresolved. V shed 5 bases and J shed 0 bases, with 17 bases lying between them. CDR1 and CDR2 from the germline V gene are SQVTM and ANQGSEA. CDR3 length: 16 amino acids. The CDR3 bases are TGCAGCGTTCGAGTAGGGCGGATTGCCTCCTACAATGAGCAGTTCTTC. This gives the protein CSVRVGRIASYNEQFF.

This clonotype was detected a few times. CDR3 in amino acids: CARSWTGSNQPQHF. The CDR3 nucleotides are TGTGCCAGAAGCTGGACAGGAAGCAATCAGCCCCAGCATTTT. The J gene is TRBJ1-5, the V gene TRBV5-3; the match to TRBD1 covers 7 bases. TRBV5-3 is assigned to the ORF class and has an uncertain function. The CDR3 spans 14 residues. J lost 1 base, V lost 3 bases, and 1 base had no gene match.

This clonotype was counted many times. The chain joins TRBV20-1 to TRBJ2-7; D possibly uses TRBD1 or TRBD2 (5 bases each). The CDR3 has 11 amino acids. V lost 3 bases and J lost 9, with 12 bases in between. Germline CDR1 is DFQATT and CDR2 is SNEGSKA (reference sequence). For the CDR3, the DNA is TGCAGTGCTAGTTATAGAGGGGTGCAGTACTTC. Protein product: CSASYRGVQYF.

The V call is TRBV20-1, the J call TRBJ1-4, with D perhaps TRBD1 (5 bases). Germline CDR1 reads DFQATT; CDR2 reads SNEGSKA (reference sequence). The length of the CDR3 is 13 residues. The V and J ends lost 3 bases and 7 bases respectively, with 12 bases between them. CDR3 bases: TGCAGTGCTAGTTACGGAAGGGGTGAAAAACTGTTTTTT. Translating gives CSASYGRGEKLFF.

This clonotype has ten or more counts. The chain carries TRBV29-1 and TRBJ2-3; D unclear. This CDR3 comprises 12 residues. Germline values: CDR1 SQVTM, CDR2 ANQGSEA. The ends were cut back, 3 bases at V and 3 bases at J, with 7 bases in the middle. DNA of the CDR3: TGCAGCGTTGAGATAGGAACAGATACGCAGTATTTT. This codes for CSVEIGTDTQYF.

The V gene is TRBV5-1, the J gene TRBJ1-1; D perhaps matches TRBD1 (5 bases). Germline V gene lookup returns CDR1 SGHRS and CDR2 YFSETQ. The CDR3 is made up of 13 amino acids. Trimming took 5 bases from V and 1 from J, leaving 9 bases between them. This CDR3 reads CASRQATNTEAFF. CDR3 bases: TGCGCCAGCAGACAGGCGACGAACACTGAAGCTTTCTTT.